These T cell receptor beta chains were read from a single sample in a study of CD4 T cells in relation to SARS-CoV-2 and coronaviruses. Which antigens these TCRs recognize remains unknown. Sequencing used immunoSEQ multiplex PCR; TCRdb keeps in-frame clones, though not all of them. The table has more than 25,000 clones, 72% seen once. Specimen: CD4+ T cells from PBMCs, cultured in vitro. These receptors were obtained from a human donor in good health. CDR3s include the opening cysteine and the closing phenylalanine or tryptophan. A D gene is named only where the DNA matches it firmly. Clone size appears in some rows only: once, few, many, or a class for an expanded clone.

j_call	clone_size	v_call	d_call	cdr3_aa	cdr3_nt
TRBJ1-1	few	TRBV19	-	CASSPPGHYEAFF	TGTGCCAGTAGTCCCCCGGGGCACTATGAAGCTTTCTTT
TRBJ2-5	-	TRBV6-5	-	CASLGMGSVETQYF	TGTGCCAGCCTGGGGATGGGGTCGGTGGAGACCCAGTACTTC
TRBJ1-2	few	TRBV7-9	-	CASSLEGFGYTF	TGTGCCAGCAGCTTGGAAGGCTTCGGCTACACCTTC
TRBJ2-2	once	TRBV6-1	-	CASLTWQGGTGELFF	TGTGCCAGCCTCACGTGGCAGGGGGGAACCGGGGAGCTGTTTTTT
TRBJ2-2	-	TRBV5-1	-	CASSLLGADTGELFF	TGCGCCAGCAGCCTTCTGGGGGCCGACACCGGGGAGCTGTTTTTT
TRBJ2-1	-	TRBV19	-	CASSSGMENEQFF	TGTGCCAGTAGTTCGGGAATGGAGAATGAGCAGTTCTTC
TRBJ2-5	-	TRBV7-3	-	CASSLTDRGTQYF	TGTGCCAGCAGCTTAACGGACCGAGGGACCCAGTACTTC
TRBJ1-4	-	TRBV19	-	CASSIGQYNEKLFF	TGTGCCAGTAGTATCGGGCAGTATAATGAAAAACTGTTTTTT
TRBJ1-2	-	TRBV9	-	CASSVGWGGQVGGYTF	TGTGCCAGCAGCGTAGGTTGGGGGGGGCAAGTTGGTGGCTACACCTTC
TRBJ2-5	once	TRBV6-6	-	CASSLVPRETQYF	TGTGCCAGCAGCCTAGTCCCCCGAGAGACCCAGTACTTC
TRBJ1-1	-	TRBV9	-	CASSVVTPGSPMNTEAFF	TGTGCCAGCAGCGTAGTAACCCCAGGGTCACCTATGAACACTGAAGCTTTCTTT
TRBJ2-3	-	TRBV3-1/TRBV3-2	TRBD2	CASSQEASGGSTQYF	TGTGCCAGCAGCCAAGAGGCTAGCGGGGGATCAACGCAGTATTTT
TRBJ2-3	few	TRBV6-1	TRBD2	CASSEAGGSFTDTQYF	TGTGCCAGCAGTGAAGCGGGAGGGAGCTTCACAGATACGCAGTATTTT
TRBJ2-2	-	TRBV30	TRBD2	CAWTSGNTGELFF	TGTGCTTGGACTAGCGGTAACACCGGGGAGCTGTTTTTT
TRBJ2-2	-	TRBV7-8	-	CASSGSAGVGGELFF	TGTGCCAGCAGCGGTAGTGCAGGGGTGGGCGGGGAGCTGTTTTTT
TRBJ2-5	-	TRBV7-2	TRBD1	CASSLAGTDQETQYF	TGTGCCAGCAGCTTAGCCGGGACAGACCAAGAGACCCAGTACTTC
TRBJ2-3	-	TRBV11-2	-	CASSPLRGAGASTDTQYF	TGTGCCAGCAGCCCTCTCCGGGGGGCAGGGGCAAGTACAGATACGCAGTATTTT
TRBJ1-6	-	TRBV5-4	-	CASSLDNSPLHF	TGTGCCAGCAGCTTGGACAATTCACCCCTCCACTTT
TRBJ1-1	few	TRBV5-1	-	CASSLGPSVGTEAFF	TGCGCCAGCAGCTTGGGCCCCAGCGTAGGCACTGAAGCTTTCTTT
TRBJ2-1	-	TRBV5-4	TRBD1	CASSLTQGLNNEQFF	TGTGCCAGCAGCTTGACACAGGGGTTGAACAATGAGCAGTTCTTC
TRBJ2-1	-	TRBV27	-	CAPYNEQFF	TGTGCTCCCTACAATGAGCAGTTCTTC
TRBJ2-1	-	TRBV4-3	-	CASSQVYGVTSYNEQFF	TGCGCCAGCAGCCAAGTTTACGGGGTTACCTCCTACAATGAGCAGTTCTTC
TRBJ1-6	few	TRBV10-3	TRBD1	CAISDRGLRSYNSPLHF	TGTGCCATCAGCGACAGGGGGCTAAGGTCCTATAATTCACCCCTCCACTTT
TRBJ1-2	once	TRBV3-1/TRBV3-2	-	CASSQSLINYGYTF	TGTGCCAGCAGCCAATCACTGATTAACTATGGCTACACCTTC
TRBJ2-7	few	TRBV3-1/TRBV3-2	-	CASSQDLSRSHEQYF	TGTGCCAGCAGCCAAGATCTTTCGAGGAGCCACGAGCAGTACTTC